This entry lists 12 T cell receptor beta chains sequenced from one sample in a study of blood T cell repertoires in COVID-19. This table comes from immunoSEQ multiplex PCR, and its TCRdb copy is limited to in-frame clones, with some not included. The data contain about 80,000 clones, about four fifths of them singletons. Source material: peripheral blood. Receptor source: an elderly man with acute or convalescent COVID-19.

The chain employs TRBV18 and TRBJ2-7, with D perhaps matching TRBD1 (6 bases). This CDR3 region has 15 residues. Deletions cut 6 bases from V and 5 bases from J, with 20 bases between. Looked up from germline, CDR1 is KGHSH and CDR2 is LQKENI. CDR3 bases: TGTGCCAGCTCTCCCACGGGTACAGGGAACCACGAGCAGTACTTC. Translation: CASSPTGTGNHEQYF. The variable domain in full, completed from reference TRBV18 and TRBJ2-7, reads NAGVMQNPRHLVRRRGQEARLRCSPMKGHSHVYWYRQLPEEGLKFMVYLQKENIIDESGMPKERFSAEFPKEGPSILRIQQVVRGDSAAYFCASSPTGTGNHEQYFGPGTRLTVT.

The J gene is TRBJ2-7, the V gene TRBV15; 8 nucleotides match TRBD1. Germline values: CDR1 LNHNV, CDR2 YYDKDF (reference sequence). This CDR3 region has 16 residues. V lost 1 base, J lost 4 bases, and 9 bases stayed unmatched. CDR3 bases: TGTGCCACCAGCAGAGTCGGGCGGACAGGGTGGTACGAGCAGTACTTC. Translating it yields CATSRVGRTGWYEQYF.

The DNA of the CDR3 is TGTGCCAGCAGTTTGACAGGGGGCCACACTGAAGCTTTCTTT. Its translation is CASSLTGGHTEAFF. The rearrangement joins TRBV27 to TRBJ1-1, with 10 bases matching TRBD1. Per the germline V gene, CDR1 is MNHEY and CDR2 is SMNVEV (reference sequence). The V segment lost 3 bases and the J segment 3 bases; nucleotides outside the gene matches: 1. There are 14 residues in the CDR3.

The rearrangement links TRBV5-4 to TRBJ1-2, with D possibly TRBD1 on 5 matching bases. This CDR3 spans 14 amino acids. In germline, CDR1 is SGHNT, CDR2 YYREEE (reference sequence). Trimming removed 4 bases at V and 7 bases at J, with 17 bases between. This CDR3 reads CASSGWGGSGGYTF. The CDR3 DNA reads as TGTGCCAGCAGCGGATGGGGGGGGAGTGGTGGCTACACCTTC.

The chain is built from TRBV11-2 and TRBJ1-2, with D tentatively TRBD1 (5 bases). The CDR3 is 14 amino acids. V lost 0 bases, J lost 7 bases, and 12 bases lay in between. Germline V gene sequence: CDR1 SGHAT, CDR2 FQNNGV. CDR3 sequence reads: CASSLDGRGSGYTF. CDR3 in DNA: TGTGCCAGCAGCTTAGATGGTAGGGGCTCTGGCTACACCTTC.

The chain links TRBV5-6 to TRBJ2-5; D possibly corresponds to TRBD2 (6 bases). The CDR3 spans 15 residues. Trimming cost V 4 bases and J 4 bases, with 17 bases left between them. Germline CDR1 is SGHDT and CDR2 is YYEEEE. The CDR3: CASSPLAGSGETQYF. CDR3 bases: TGTGCCAGCAGCCCTCTTGCGGGGTCGGGAGAGACCCAGTACTTC.

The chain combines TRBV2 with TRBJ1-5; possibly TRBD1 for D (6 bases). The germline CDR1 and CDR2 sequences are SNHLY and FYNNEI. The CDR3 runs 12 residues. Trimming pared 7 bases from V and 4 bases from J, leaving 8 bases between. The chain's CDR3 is CASNDRNQPQHF. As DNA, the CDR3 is TGTGCCAGCAATGACAGGAATCAGCCCCAGCATTTT.

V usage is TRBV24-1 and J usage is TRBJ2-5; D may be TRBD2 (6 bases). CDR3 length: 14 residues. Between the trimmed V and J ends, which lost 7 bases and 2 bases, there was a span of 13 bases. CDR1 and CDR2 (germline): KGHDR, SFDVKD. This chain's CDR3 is CATSPSGGQETQYF. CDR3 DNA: TGTGCCACCAGCCCTTCCGGAGGGCAAGAGACCCAGTACTTC.

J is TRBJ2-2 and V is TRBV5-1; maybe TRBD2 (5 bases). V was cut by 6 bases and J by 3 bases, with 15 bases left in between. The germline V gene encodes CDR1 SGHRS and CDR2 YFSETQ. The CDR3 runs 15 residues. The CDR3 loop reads CASTQWERDTGELFF. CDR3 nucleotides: TGCGCCAGCACCCAATGGGAGAGGGACACCGGGGAGCTGTTTTTT.

CDR3 protein: CASSLRRGTGLGPLHF. DNA of the CDR3: TGTGCCAGCAGCTTGCGACGCGGGACAGGGTTGGGACCCCTCCACTTT. This chain connects TRBV5-4 to TRBJ1-6; 9 positions agree with TRBD1. From germline, CDR1 is SGHNT and CDR2 YYREEE (reference sequence). CDR3 length: 16 residues. Trimming took 1 base from V and 12 from J; bases not matched to a gene: 11.

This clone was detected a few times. The CDR3 nucleotides read TGCGCCAGCAGCCAAGCGGGGGGGCGGGCAGATACGCAGTATTTT. This translates into CASSQAGGRADTQYF. The chain uses TRBV4-1 and TRBJ2-3; 8 bases are a match to TRBD2. This CDR3 has 15 residues. The germline gives CDR1 MGHRA, CDR2 YSYEKL. Unmatched junction bases numbered 4, after V lost 1 base and J lost 4 bases.

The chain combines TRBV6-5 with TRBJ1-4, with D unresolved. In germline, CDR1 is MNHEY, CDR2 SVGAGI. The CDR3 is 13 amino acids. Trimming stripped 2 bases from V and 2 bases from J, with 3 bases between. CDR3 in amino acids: CASSYPTNEKLFF. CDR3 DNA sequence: TGTGCCAGCAGTTACCCTACTAATGAAAAACTGTTTTTT.